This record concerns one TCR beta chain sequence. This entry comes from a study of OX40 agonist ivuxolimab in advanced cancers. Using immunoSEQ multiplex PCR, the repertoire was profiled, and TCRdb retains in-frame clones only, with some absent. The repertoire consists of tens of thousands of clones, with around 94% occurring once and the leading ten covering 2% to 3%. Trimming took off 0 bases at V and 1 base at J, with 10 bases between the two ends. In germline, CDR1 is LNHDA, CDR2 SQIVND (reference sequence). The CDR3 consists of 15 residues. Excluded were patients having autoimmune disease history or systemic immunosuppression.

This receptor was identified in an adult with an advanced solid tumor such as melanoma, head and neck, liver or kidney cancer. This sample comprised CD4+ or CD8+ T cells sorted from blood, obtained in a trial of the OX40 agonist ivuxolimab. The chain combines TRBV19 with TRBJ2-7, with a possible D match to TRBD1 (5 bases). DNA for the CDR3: TGTGCCAGTAGTATAGATCCAGGGCCATCCTACGAGCAGTACTTC. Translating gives CASSIDPGPSYEQYF. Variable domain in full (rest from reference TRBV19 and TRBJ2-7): DGGITQSPKYLFRKEGQNVTLSCEQNLNHDAMYWYRQDPGQGLRLIYYSQIVNDFQKGDIAEGYSVSREKKESFPLTVTSAQKNPTAFYLCASSIDPGPSYEQYFGPGTRLTVT.